The clone carrying this T cell receptor beta chain was observed a handful of times. This CDR3 has 16 amino acids. Trimming cost V 4 bases and J 3 bases; bases outside gene matches: 9. CDR1 is ENHRY and CDR2 is SYGVKD in the germline V gene. This sample stems from a study of T-cell reconstitution after alpha-beta-depleted transplantation in children. A library of TCRbeta sequences, prepared with unique molecular identifiers, was generated. TCRdb reprocessed the PCR reads with MiXCR, giving one entry per CDR3 protein. The repertoire holds around 500,000 distinct CDR3 sequences, around an eighth seen once, with around 6.1% in the top ten.

The rearrangement joins TRBV10-3 to TRBJ1-1, with 9 bases lining up with TRBD1. The source material was PBMCs from the stem cell graft donor, sampled from the stem cell graft. This receptor was taken from a human donor who donated a stem cell graft to a child with combined immunodeficiency. CDR3 bases: TGTGCCATCAGTGCCGGGACAGGGAGTAGGTACACTGAAGCTTTCTTT. Amino acids: CAISAGTGSRYTEAFF.